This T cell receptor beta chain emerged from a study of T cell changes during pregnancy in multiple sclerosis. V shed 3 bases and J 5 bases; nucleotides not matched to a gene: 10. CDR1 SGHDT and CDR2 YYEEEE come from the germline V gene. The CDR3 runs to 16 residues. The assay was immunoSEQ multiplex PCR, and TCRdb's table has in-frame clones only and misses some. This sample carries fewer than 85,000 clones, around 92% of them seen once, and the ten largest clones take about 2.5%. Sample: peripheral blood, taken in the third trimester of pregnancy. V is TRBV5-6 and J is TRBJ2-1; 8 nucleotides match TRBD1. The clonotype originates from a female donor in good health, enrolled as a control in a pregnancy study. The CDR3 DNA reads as TGTGCCAGCAGCTGGACCTTCAGGGGGCGGGACAATGAGCAGTTCTTC. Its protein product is CASSWTFRGRDNEQFF.